This T cell receptor beta chain was retrieved from a study of technical replicates of blood from a handful of donors. Profiling relied on immunoSEQ multiplex PCR, and the TCRdb table lists in-frame clones only, not all of them. The profile shows about 74,000 clones, 85% to 95% of them singletons. Looked up from germline, CDR1 is MNHNY and CDR2 is SVGAGI (reference sequence). Trimming removed 6 bases from V and 4 bases from J, with 12 bases in between. This CDR3 spans 13 amino acids. This clonotype was sampled from a human donor in good health. The source material was T cells isolated from PBMCs. This chain connects TRBV6-6 to TRBJ1-2, with D possibly matching TRBD1 (5 bases). CDR3 in amino acids: CASSPGTSYGYTF. DNA of the CDR3: TGTGCCAGCAGCCCCGGGACTAGCTATGGCTACACCTTC.